Below, 5 T cell receptor beta chains from the same sample are listed, as sequenced in a study of cytomegalovirus exposure and HLA in healthy donors. Use of 60 Vbeta and 13 Jbeta primers characterized the PCR. TCRdb keeps only in-frame clones here, not all; method: immunoSEQ multiplex PCR. The data show some 94,000 clones, around 77% seen once. Sequences were obtained from PBMCs. The receptors stem from a man aged 35-49 years in good health and CMV-seronegative.

V and J are TRBV30 and TRBJ2-1, with TRBD2 identical over 8 bases. This CDR3 contains 14 residues. Germline V gene data show CDR1 as GTSNPN and CDR2 as SVGIG (reference sequence). The V segment lost 8 bases and the J segment 6 bases; nucleotides outside the gene matches: 12. CDR3 sequence (DNA): TGTGCCGGGGATGCTACTAGCGGCCTCAATGAGCAGTTCTTC. Protein sequence: CAGDATSGLNEQFF.

The rearrangement joins TRBV2 to TRBJ2-7; D remains unclear. Germline V gives CDR1 SNHLY, CDR2 FYNNEI. This CDR3 is 11 amino acids long. The V end was cut by 7 bases, the J end by 1 base, with 5 bases between. The CDR3 nucleotides read TGTGCCAGCACCCGGTCCTACGAGCAGTACTTC. Its translation: CASTRSYEQYF.

The chain recombines TRBV5-1 with TRBJ2-1; 7 positions match TRBD2. CDR1 is SGHRS and CDR2 is YFSETQ in the germline V gene. J was trimmed by 6 bases and V by 0 bases; bases with no gene match: 9. There are 16 residues in the CDR3. The CDR3 protein is CASSLALASKGNEQFF. Here the CDR3 DNA reads TGCGCCAGCAGCTTGGCACTAGCGAGCAAAGGCAATGAGCAGTTCTTC.

The V gene is TRBV5-1, the J gene TRBJ2-3; 7 bases are a match to TRBD2. CDR3 length: 12 amino acids. From germline, CDR1 is SGHRS and CDR2 YFSETQ. With V trimmed by 7 bases and J by 4 bases, 3 bases remained unmatched. CDR3 loop: CASGLAADTQYF. Here the CDR3 DNA reads TGCGCCAGCGGGCTAGCGGCAGATACGCAGTATTTT. The entire variable domain, with the rest obtained from reference TRBV5-1 and TRBJ2-3, is as follows: KAGVTQTPRYLIKTRGQQVTLSCSPISGHRSVSWYQQTPGQGLQFLFEYFSETQRNKGNFPGRFSGRQFSNSRSEMNVSTLELGDSALYLCASGLAADTQYFGPGTRLTVL.

V gene TRBV18 combines with J gene TRBJ2-7; TRBD2 agrees at 9 bases. Germline assignment: CDR1 KGHSH and CDR2 LQKENI. The CDR3 consists of 16 residues. V dropped 3 bases and J dropped 2; count of bases not matched to a gene: 8. The CDR3 loop reads CASSPASGRTTYEQYF. The CDR3 region has the DNA TGTGCCAGCTCACCGGCGAGCGGGAGGACAACCTACGAGCAGTACTTC.